This T cell receptor beta chain was found in a study of regulatory T cells in long-lasting Graves disease. Study results and caveats: TCR diversity was lower in persistent Graves' patients than in newly diagnosed ones. Persistent disease showed a preference for TRBV28, TRBJ1-2 and TRBJ2-5.

The time point here: persistent/refractory GD, antithyroid drugs over 5 years with positive TRAb. Construction of the TCR library relied on RNA isolated from PBMCs. Diagnosing Graves' disease relied on the American Thyroid Association guidelines. This clonotype was counted many times. Its specificity is unknown. CDR3 length equals 15 residues. V trimming: 3 bases; J trimming: 6 bases; junction bases outside the gene matches: 9. The germline CDR1 and CDR2 sequences are DFQATT and SNEGSKA (reference sequence). For TCR beta, libraries came from iRepertoire HTBI primers and Arm-PCR of CDR3 regions. TCRdb reanalysed the multiplex PCR reads using MiXCR and keeps one entry per CDR3 protein. This table has 400,000 or so distinct CDR3 sequences, around 20% appearing once.

The chain joins TRBV20-1 to TRBJ1-5, with 9 bases that match TRBD1. This sample comprised peripheral blood mononuclear cells (PBMCs), obtained when the disease was refractory, from a patient treated with antithyroid drugs. The source of this sequence is a female donor with Graves disease. CDR3 sequence (DNA): TGCAGTGCTAGCCCTCCGGGACAGGGCAGTCAGCCCCAGCATTTT. This sequence encodes CSASPPGQGSQPQHF.